A selection of T cell receptor beta chains follows, all from one sample in a study of T-cell memory formation after mild COVID-19. One entry per CDR3 protein, called by TCRdb with MiXCR from the 5' RACE reads. The sample has tens of thousands of distinct CDR3 sequences; over 7.5% are singletons. Sequencing input: PBMCs or a T cell subset sorted from them (not recorded which). Receptors originate from a man aged 18-30 years who had mild COVID-19 (a few samples of this study predate the infection). Cell type and time point are not known. Each CDR3 is given with its conserved first and last residue. A D gene is named only where the DNA matches it firmly. The size of a clone is reported for some rows only, either as once, few or many, or as a class for expanded clones.

size	D	J	V	CDR3	DNA
-	TRBD1	TRBJ2-7	TRBV6-2/TRBV6-3	CASSYRVGTGMSEQYF	TGTGCCAGCAGTTACCGTGTTGGGACAGGGATGAGCGAGCAGTACTTC
few	-	TRBJ1-1	TRBV5-1	CASSLVVMGTEAFF	TGCGCCAGCAGCTTGGTAGTAATGGGCACTGAAGCTTTCTTT
once	TRBD1	TRBJ1-2	TRBV5-1	CASTAQGADGGYTF	TGCGCCAGCACCGCACAGGGGGCGGACGGTGGCTACACCTTC
few	-	TRBJ2-3	TRBV10-3	CAISIAADTQYF	TGTGCCATCAGTATTGCGGCAGATACGCAGTATTTT
-	-	TRBJ1-3	TRBV7-2	CASTSDSGNTIYF	TGTGCCAGCACCTCAGACTCTGGAAACACCATATATTTT
few	-	TRBJ2-7	TRBV7-2	CASTYGGAGVSEQYF	TGTGCCAGCACCTATGGGGGGGCAGGGGTAAGCGAGCAGTACTTC
few	-	TRBJ1-5	TRBV12-3/TRBV12-4	CASSFWGVNQPQHF	TGTGCCAGCAGTTTTTGGGGAGTGAATCAGCCCCAGCATTTT
-	TRBD1	TRBJ1-4	TRBV7-2	CASSPATGRKLFF	TGTGCCAGCAGCCCCGCGACAGGGAGAAAACTGTTTTTT
many	-	TRBJ2-3	TRBV7-2	CASSSALGTDTQYF	TGTGCCAGCAGCTCCGCCCTAGGAACAGATACGCAGTATTTT
many	-	TRBJ2-1	TRBV7-2	CASSPWGGFSSYNEQFF	TGTGCCAGCTCCCCTTGGGGCGGGTTCAGCTCCTACAATGAGCAGTTCTTC
few	-	TRBJ2-2	TRBV5-1	CASRSSVEVTGELFF	TGCGCCAGCAGGTCTAGCGTCGAGGTGACCGGGGAGCTGTTTTTT
-	-	TRBJ1-3	TRBV18	CASSLRGFSGNTIYF	TGTGCCAGCTCACTACGGGGCTTCTCTGGAAACACCATATATTTT
few	-	TRBJ2-3	TRBV18	CASSPGLVSTDTQYF	TGTGCCAGCTCACCAGGGCTGGTGAGCACAGATACGCAGTATTTT
-	TRBD1	TRBJ2-7	TRBV4-2	CASSRGQGYEQYF	TGTGCCAGCAGCCGGGGACAGGGTTACGAGCAGTACTTC
many	-	TRBJ2-3	TRBV5-6	CASSMIGTVITDTQYF	TGTGCCAGCAGCATGATCGGGACGGTCATTACGGATACGCAGTATTTT